Shown below are 28 T cell receptor beta chains from a single sample sequenced in a study of radiotherapy plus CTLA-4 blockade in lung cancer (dated by TCRdb to the late 2010s). The library was produced with the immunoSEQ multiplex PCR assay. Entries here come from immuneACCESS through TCRdb and include only in-frame sequences with V and J called. Some clones fail to appear in such tables; in the studies checked, an unresolved V gene covers under half of the shortfall, and the cause of the remainder is unknown. The sample contains about 120,000 clones, 78% of them found a single time. The biggest ten clones account for over 4% of the sample. Sample: peripheral blood, taken from a patient treated with radiotherapy plus ipilimumab. The source is a human donor with non-small cell lung cancer who had a partial response to radiotherapy plus ipilimumab.

The J gene is TRBJ1-2, the V gene TRBV19; D is perhaps TRBD1 (5 bases). In germline, CDR1 is LNHDA, CDR2 SQIVND (reference sequence). The CDR3 has 12 residues. Trimming pared 6 bases from V and 7 bases from J, leaving 12 bases between. In nucleotides, the CDR3 is TGTGCCAGTAGATGGCAGGGCGGTGGCTACACCTTC. Translated: CASRWQGGGYTF.

This chain links TRBV11-3 with TRBJ2-3; 7 bases are a match to TRBD1. V lost 4 bases and J lost 6; bases outside the gene matches: 7. Per germline, CDR1 SGHNT and CDR2 YENEEA. This CDR3 is 14 amino acids long. CDR3 sequence: CASSSGQDVDTQYF. The DNA of the CDR3 is TGTGCCAGCAGCTCCGGACAGGACGTGGATACGCAGTATTTT. Together with reference TRBV11-3 and TRBJ2-3, the CDR3 gives the full variable domain: EAGVVQSPRYKIIEKKQPVAFWCNPISGHNTLYWYLQNLGQGPELLIRYENEEAVDDSQLPKDRFSAERLKGVDSTLKIQPAELGDSAVYLCASSSGQDVDTQYFGPGTRLTVL.

This chain links TRBV11-3 with TRBJ2-5; 7 bases are a match to TRBD1. Looked up from germline, CDR1 is SGHNT and CDR2 is YENEEA. This CDR3 has 15 residues. With V trimmed by 1 base and J by 1 base, 3 bases remained unmatched. The CDR3 region is CASSLGNRGQETQYF. The CDR3 coding sequence is TGTGCCAGCAGCTTAGGTAACAGGGGCCAAGAGACCCAGTACTTC.

The genes are TRBV28 and TRBJ2-1, with 9 bases aligning to TRBD2. V gave up 4 bases and J gave up 7 bases; unmatched junction bases: 5. The germline V gene has CDR1 MDHEN and CDR2 SYDVKM. The CDR3 sequence is 14 residues long. DNA of the CDR3: TGTGCCAGCAGTTCGGCGGGAGGGCGGAATGAGCAGTTCTTC. It codes for CASSSAGGRNEQFF. Full variable domain (rest looked up from reference TRBV28 and TRBJ2-1): DVKVTQSSRYLVKRTGEKVFLECVQDMDHENMFWYRQDPGLGLRLIYFSYDVKMKEKGDIPEGYSVSREKKERFSLILESASTNQTSMYLCASSSAGGRNEQFFGPGTRLTVL.

The CDR3 DNA reads as TGTGCCAGCAGCTTATCAGGAACTAATGAAAAACTGTTTTTT. Translated, it gives CASSLSGTNEKLFF. The chain is built from TRBV7-2 and TRBJ1-4; D is ambiguous. The CDR3 sequence is 14 residues long. The V gene lost 2 bases and the J gene lost 1 base, with 5 bases spanning the gap. CDR1 is SGHTA and CDR2 is FQGNSA in the germline V gene.

The genes are TRBV19 and TRBJ2-1; D is possibly TRBD1 (6 bases). V was trimmed by 6 bases and J by 1 base, leaving 13 bases between them. This CDR3 is 15 amino acids long. The germline V gene encodes CDR1 LNHDA and CDR2 SQIVND (reference sequence). CDR3 DNA: TGTGCCAGTAGACCGACAGGAAAATCCTACAATGAGCAGTTCTTC. This codes for CASRPTGKSYNEQFF.

A single count supports this clone. The rearrangement joins TRBV19 to TRBJ2-4; 8 nucleotides align to TRBD1. The germline CDR1 and CDR2 sequences are LNHDA and SQIVND (reference sequence). CDR3 length: 18 amino acids. Trimming removed 6 bases from V and 3 bases from J; junction bases left unmatched: 16. The chain's CDR3 is CASRTGTGASFGKNIQYF. The CDR3 bases are TGTGCCAGTAGGACCGGGACAGGAGCAAGTTTTGGCAAAAACATTCAGTACTTC.

V and J are TRBV5-1 and TRBJ2-7, with D possibly being TRBD2 (5 bases). The CDR3 is 14 residues long. Germline lookup yields CDR1 SGHRS and CDR2 YFSETQ. The V and J ends lost 0 bases and 6 bases respectively, with 13 bases between them. CDR3 region: CASSLGSGRAEQYF. In DNA form, the CDR3 reads TGCGCCAGCAGCTTGGGCTCTGGGAGAGCCGAGCAGTACTTC.

The V call is TRBV5-5, the J call TRBJ1-5; the match to TRBD1 covers 7 bases. V shed 2 bases and J 4 bases; nucleotides not matched to a gene: 12. Per germline, CDR1 SGHKS and CDR2 YYEKEE (reference sequence). CDR3 length: 17 amino acids. The CDR3 DNA follows: TGTGCCAGCAGCTTCCAAGGGGGCGCGAGTGGAAATCAGCCCCAGCATTTT. This translates into CASSFQGGASGNQPQHF.

The chain recombines TRBV4-3 with TRBJ2-2; TRBD2 is a possible D gene (6 bases). This CDR3 comprises 17 residues. The V and J ends lost 4 bases and 5 bases respectively, with 20 bases between them. Germline V gene sequence: CDR1 LGHNA, CDR2 YSLEER. The CDR3 here is CASSPGDGAPRTGELFF. CDR3 bases: TGCGCCAGCAGCCCGGGAGATGGAGCACCTAGAACCGGGGAGCTGTTTTTT.

This clone was seen only a few times. The chain carries TRBV5-6 and TRBJ2-7, with D possibly matching TRBD2 (6 bases). V was trimmed by 5 bases and J by 0 bases, leaving 12 bases between them. The CDR3 consists of 14 residues. From germline, CDR1 is SGHDT and CDR2 YYEEEE. The CDR3 nucleotides read TGTGCCAGCAGTCCTGACGGGAGCTCCTACGAGCAGTACTTC. It codes for CASSPDGSSYEQYF.

This clone was observed a handful of times. This chain links TRBV7-9 with TRBJ1-1; tentatively, D is TRBD1 (6 bases). Germline V lookup: CDR1 SEHNR, CDR2 FQNEAQ (reference sequence). The V gene lost 1 base and the J gene lost 10 bases, with 10 bases spanning the gap. The CDR3 has 12 residues. Here the CDR3 DNA reads TGTGCCAGCAGCTTAGGGACAGCGCCAGCTTTCTTT. Translating it yields CASSLGTAPAFF.

The gene calls are TRBV5-1 and TRBJ2-3; 10 nucleotides align to TRBD2. Germline V gene sequence: CDR1 SGHRS, CDR2 YFSETQ. The CDR3 covers 16 residues. V shed 1 base, J shed 5 bases, and the junction held 7 bases outside the gene matches. CDR3 sequence (DNA): TGCGCCAGCAGCTTGCTAGCGGGAGTAGGAGGAGATACGCAGTATTTT. Encoded protein: CASSLLAGVGGDTQYF.

V is TRBV28 and J is TRBJ1-1; perhaps TRBD1 as D (5 bases). The V gene lost 6 bases and the J gene lost 5 bases, with 16 bases spanning the gap. The CDR3 has 14 residues. Germline V CDR1 and CDR2: MDHEN, SYDVKM. The CDR3 protein is CASRGLGGRTEAFF. The CDR3 coding sequence is TGTGCCAGCAGGGGCCTTGGGGGGAGGACTGAAGCTTTCTTT. The full variable domain, rest sourced from reference TRBV28 and TRBJ1-1, is DVKVTQSSRYLVKRTGEKVFLECVQDMDHENMFWYRQDPGLGLRLIYFSYDVKMKEKGDIPEGYSVSREKKERFSLILESASTNQTSMYLCASRGLGGRTEAFFGQGTRLTVV.

The chain employs TRBV27 and TRBJ2-3; TRBD2 is a possible D gene (6 bases). V was cut by 5 bases and J by 3 bases, with 12 bases left in between. Germline CDR1 MNHEY, CDR2 SMNVEV (reference sequence). The CDR3 loop spans 14 amino acids. The CDR3 loop reads CASSISGGTDTQYF. In DNA, the CDR3 is TGTGCCAGCAGTATTAGCGGAGGTACAGATACGCAGTATTTT.

The J gene is TRBJ2-1, the V gene TRBV5-1; the match to TRBD2 covers 7 bases. Germline V gene data show CDR1 as SGHRS and CDR2 as YFSETQ. The CDR3 totals 15 residues. V was clipped by 2 bases and J by 5 bases; unmatched bases: 7. The CDR3 DNA follows: TGCGCCAGCAGCTTAGCGGGAACCCAGAACAATGAGCAGTTCTTC. Amino acids: CASSLAGTQNNEQFF.

CDR3 sequence reads: CASSEAVPGQGSPLHF. CDR3 nucleotide sequence: TGTGCCAGCAGTGAAGCGGTCCCGGGACAGGGCTCACCCCTCCACTTT. The rearrangement links TRBV2 to TRBJ1-6, with 9 bases that match TRBD1. Germline CDR1 SNHLY, CDR2 FYNNEI. The CDR3 spans 16 residues. V shed 0 bases, J shed 10 bases, and the junction held 7 bases outside the gene matches.

The CDR3 DNA reads TGTGCCAGCAGTATTGGGCAGGGAAGTCAGCCCCAGCATTTT. Its translation: CASSIGQGSQPQHF. The V and J genes are TRBV28 and TRBJ1-5; TRBD1 might be the D (5 bases). Trimming pared 5 bases from V and 6 bases from J, leaving 14 bases between. From germline, CDR1 is MDHEN and CDR2 SYDVKM. CDR3 size: 14 residues. The full variable domain, with the rest looked up from reference TRBV28 and TRBJ1-5, is DVKVTQSSRYLVKRTGEKVFLECVQDMDHENMFWYRQDPGLGLRLIYFSYDVKMKEKGDIPEGYSVSREKKERFSLILESASTNQTSMYLCASSIGQGSQPQHFGDGTRLSIL.

A word on this clone: Other nucleotide sequences in the sample specify the same CDR3. The chain couples TRBV11-2 to TRBJ2-1; D may be TRBD1 (6 bases). In germline, CDR1 is SGHAT, CDR2 FQNNGV. The length of the CDR3 is 13 residues. The V and J ends lost 1 base and 6 bases respectively, with 7 bases between them. The CDR3 region is CASSLGGGNEQFF. The CDR3 bases are TGTGCCAGCAGCTTAGGAGGGGGCAATGAGCAGTTCTTC.

The chain has TRBV12-5 and TRBJ1-1; D uncertain. The CDR3 length is 12 residues. Trimming left V 2 bases short and J 7 bases short, with 8 bases between. The V gene's germline CDR1 is LGHNT and CDR2 FRNRAP. The CDR3 DNA reads TGTGCTAGTGGTTTGTGGGGAGATGAAGCTTTCTTT. Translation gives CASGLWGDEAFF.

The rearrangement joins TRBV7-9 to TRBJ2-1; weak D call: TRBD2 (6 bases). V lost 4 bases and J 5 bases, leaving 18 bases between the germline ends. Germline loops: CDR1 SEHNR, CDR2 FQNEAQ (reference sequence). The CDR3 totals 16 residues. For the CDR3, the DNA is TGTGCCAGCAGCTCTCCGGGACTCAAGGTGAACAATGAGCAGTTCTTC. This codes for CASSSPGLKVNNEQFF.

This chain links TRBV6-1 with TRBJ2-7, with TRBD2 identical over 7 bases. The CDR3 totals 15 residues. Trimming took 6 bases from V and 2 from J; bases not matched to a gene: 10. Germline CDR1 MNHNS, CDR2 SASEGT. The CDR3 nucleotides read TGTGCCAGCAGAAACGACGGGGGGAGTACCTACGAGCAGTACTTC. It yields the protein CASRNDGGSTYEQYF.

This chain links TRBV9 with TRBJ1-1; maybe TRBD1 (5 bases). The CDR3 extends over 16 amino acids. Germline assignment: CDR1 SGDLS and CDR2 YYNGEE. The V end lost 0 bases, the J end lost 4 bases, and 16 bases lay between the germline ends. The CDR3, as DNA: TGTGCCAGCAGCGTAGAGGCGGGACCTGGGGGCACTGAAGCTTTCTTT. Translating it yields CASSVEAGPGGTEAFF.

The V and J genes are TRBV7-2 and TRBJ1-3, with D possibly matching TRBD1 (5 bases). Germline CDR1 reads SGHTA; CDR2 reads FQGNSA. V was shortened by 1 base and J by 4 bases, with 8 bases between the two germline ends. The CDR3 covers 14 residues. The CDR3 loop reads CASSLGTIGNTIYF. The CDR3 DNA sequence: TGTGCCAGCAGCTTAGGGACAATAGGAAACACCATATATTTT.

This clone was detected only a few times. The chain combines TRBV28 with TRBJ1-5, with 9 bases aligning to TRBD1. The germline CDR1 and CDR2 sequences are MDHEN and SYDVKM. With V trimmed by 3 bases and J by 6 bases, 12 bases remained unmatched. The CDR3 has 17 residues. The CDR3 DNA reads TGTGCCAGCAGTTTGAGTGGGGGACAGGGTTCGGGTCAGCCCCAGCATTTT. It codes for CASSLSGGQGSGQPQHF.

The V gene is TRBV28, the J gene TRBJ1-2; 8 bases are a match to TRBD1. Germline CDR1 MDHEN, CDR2 SYDVKM. The CDR3 has 13 amino acids. The ends lost 6 bases at V and 5 bases at J; junction bases unmatched: 5. CDR3 DNA: TGTGCCAGCAGCACGGGACAGGAGTATGGCTACACCTTC. Translating gives CASSTGQEYGYTF.

This clone is a singleton in its sample. CDR3 DNA sequence: TGTGCCAGTAGTATATCGGGCCTTCTAATAAGCGGTGGCACAGATACGCAGTATTTT. Encoded protein: CASSISGLLISGGTDTQYF. This rearrangement joins TRBV19 to TRBJ2-3, with D maybe TRBD2 (5 bases). V was clipped by 2 bases and J by 1 base, with 22 bases between them. Germline V gene lookup returns CDR1 LNHDA and CDR2 SQIVND (reference sequence). The CDR3 contains 19 residues.

The chain uses TRBV5-1 and TRBJ1-2, with D possibly TRBD1 on 5 matching bases. This CDR3 has 17 residues. V was pared by 4 bases and J by 4 bases, with 23 bases between. Germline V gene sequence: CDR1 SGHRS, CDR2 YFSETQ. CDR3 sequence (DNA): TGCGCCAGCAGCCCGGGGGGAGGCACAACCTCGGGCTATGGCTACACCTTC. This encodes CASSPGGGTTSGYGYTF.